The 11 T cell receptor beta chains below all came from one sample that was sequenced in a study of shared clonotypes between healthy human individuals. TCRdb's table, derived via immunoSEQ multiplex PCR, lists solely in-frame clones and lacks some. This repertoire shows roughly 1 million clones, roughly 80% found once; its top ten account for roughly 1.4%. Sample: memory CD4+ T cells sorted from blood. The subset: CD45RA-negative fraction. The source of these receptors is a man younger than 30 in good health.

The chain is built from TRBV29-1 and TRBJ1-2; a possible D gene is TRBD1 (6 bases). Looked up from germline, CDR1 is SQVTM and CDR2 is ANQGSEA. V lost 8 bases to trimming and J lost 2 bases, with 12 bases between them. The CDR3 contains 12 residues. The CDR3 spells CSSQGQNYGYTF. The CDR3 nucleotides read TGCAGCAGCCAAGGACAGAACTATGGCTACACCTTC.

The chain employs TRBV9 and TRBJ2-1; possibly TRBD2 for D (6 bases). Germline loops: CDR1 SGDLS, CDR2 YYNGEE. The CDR3 has 15 residues. Trimming shortened V by 0 bases and J by 6 bases, and 13 bases separated the two germline ends. The CDR3 here is CASSVEPGESNEQFF. Here the CDR3 DNA reads TGTGCCAGCAGCGTAGAACCGGGGGAAAGCAATGAGCAGTTCTTC.

This rearrangement joins TRBV5-1 to TRBJ2-3; 7 nucleotides align to TRBD2. The germline V gene encodes CDR1 SGHRS and CDR2 YFSETQ. The junction had 11 bases not matched to a gene; V was cut back by 0 bases and J by 4 bases. The CDR3 is 17 residues long. The CDR3 region is CASSLGVAGVVSDTQYF. DNA of the CDR3: TGCGCCAGCAGCTTGGGTGTGGCGGGAGTAGTGTCAGATACGCAGTATTTT. The complete variable domain, with remaining parts taken from reference TRBV5-1 and TRBJ2-3, reads KAGVTQTPRYLIKTRGQQVTLSCSPISGHRSVSWYQQTPGQGLQFLFEYFSETQRNKGNFPGRFSGRQFSNSRSEMNVSTLELGDSALYLCASSLGVAGVVSDTQYFGPGTRLTVL.

This clone was seen just once. V and J are TRBV5-6 and TRBJ2-3; D perhaps matches TRBD2 (5 bases). The ends were cut back, 0 bases at V and 6 bases at J, with 17 bases in the middle. The germline gives CDR1 SGHDT, CDR2 YYEEEE. The CDR3 covers 16 residues. The CDR3 loop reads CASSLGGLSPDDTQYF. The CDR3 nucleotides read TGTGCCAGCAGCTTGGGAGGGCTTTCACCCGACGATACGCAGTATTTT.

The chain is built from TRBV2 and TRBJ2-7, with no clear D. V shed 6 bases and J shed 0 bases, with 18 bases lying between them. The CDR3 is made up of 16 amino acids. Germline-derived CDR1 and CDR2 are SNHLY and FYNNEI. CDR3 DNA: TGTGCCAGCAGGTCGCTAAGGACGCGCGACTCCTACGAGCAGTACTTC. Its translation is CASRSLRTRDSYEQYF.

To note about this clone: With a much larger clone just one base away, this may be a read error. The chain has TRBV28 and TRBJ2-7, with no clear D. The CDR3 has 12 residues. Germline assignment: CDR1 MDHEN and CDR2 SYDVKM. V dropped 5 bases and J dropped 2 bases, with 7 bases sitting between them. This CDR3 is CASSLFTYEQYF. As DNA, the CDR3 is TGTGCCAGCAGTCTCTTTACCTACGAGCAGTACTTC.

The genes are TRBV7-9 and TRBJ2-7; perhaps TRBD2 as D (6 bases). With 8 bases removed from V and 3 bases from J, the gap between germline ends came to 17 bases. There are 14 residues in the CDR3. CDR1 and CDR2 from the germline V gene are SEHNR and FQNEAQ (reference sequence). The CDR3 is CASSPPARGYEQYF. DNA of the CDR3: TGTGCCAGCTCCCCGCCGGCGCGGGGCTACGAGCAGTACTTC.

The genes are TRBV19 and TRBJ1-1; D is unclear. The germline V and J ends were trimmed by 3 bases and 3 bases, with 5 bases remaining between them. The CDR3 has 12 residues. Germline lookup yields CDR1 LNHDA and CDR2 SQIVND (reference sequence). The CDR3 spells CASSIRDTEAFF. The CDR3 DNA follows: TGTGCCAGTAGTATCAGAGACACTGAAGCTTTCTTT. The full variable domain, completed using reference TRBV19 and TRBJ1-1, is DGGITQSPKYLFRKEGQNVTLSCEQNLNHDAMYWYRQDPGQGLRLIYYSQIVNDFQKGDIAEGYSVSREKKESFPLTVTSAQKNPTAFYLCASSIRDTEAFFGQGTRLTVV.

This chain joins TRBV7-9 and TRBJ2-1; no clear D. CDR3 length equals 13 residues. Germline lookup yields CDR1 SEHNR and CDR2 FQNEAQ (reference sequence). V was pared by 4 bases and J by 4 bases, with 8 bases between. The CDR3 nucleotides read TGTGCCAGCAGCTCGGGTCAATACAATGAGCAGTTCTTC. Translation gives CASSSGQYNEQFF. Based on the CDR3 plus reference TRBV7-9 and TRBJ2-1, the full variable domain is DTGVSQNPRHKITKRGQNVTFRCDPISEHNRLYWYRQTLGQGPEFLTYFQNEAQLEKSRLLSDRFSAERPKGSFSTLEIQRTEQGDSAMYLCASSSGQYNEQFFGPGTRLTVL.

The chain carries TRBV18 and TRBJ1-4; D not resolved. The CDR3 loop spans 14 amino acids. CDR1 and CDR2 (germline): KGHSH, LQKENI. The V end lost 8 bases, the J end lost 0 bases, and 10 bases lay between the germline ends. In DNA, the CDR3 is TGTGCCAGCGTATCAGGAGCAACTAATGAAAAACTGTTTTTT. Protein product: CASVSGATNEKLFF.

The chain recombines TRBV10-2 with TRBJ2-7, with TRBD1 as a possible D gene (5 bases). CDR1 and CDR2 from the germline V gene are WSHSY and SAAADI. The CDR3 is made up of 13 amino acids. V shed 7 bases and J shed 10 bases, with 20 bases lying between them. The CDR3 coding sequence is TGCGCCAGCACCCCGGGCCCTGTTGGGGCCCAGTACTTC. This gives the protein CASTPGPVGAQYF.